This TCR beta chain was identified in a study of T cell changes during pregnancy in multiple sclerosis. The trim removed 0 bases at V and 6 bases at J, leaving 6 bases unmatched. CDR1 and CDR2 from the germline V gene are MGHRA and YSYEKL. The CDR3 is 15 amino acids. Assay: immunoSEQ multiplex PCR; the TCRdb copy retains only in-frame clones and omits some. The sample gives approximately 13,000 clones, about 90% of which show up once; about an eighth is in the top ten. The sequence was obtained from a female donor in good health, enrolled as a control in a pregnancy study. V gene TRBV4-1 combines with J gene TRBJ2-3, with TRBD1 matching over 7 bases. The input for sequencing was CD8+ T cells from peripheral blood mononuclear cells, taken after pregnancy. The CDR3 is CASSQETGLRDTQYF. The CDR3 DNA reads as TGCGCCAGCAGCCAAGAGACAGGGTTAAGGGATACGCAGTATTTT.